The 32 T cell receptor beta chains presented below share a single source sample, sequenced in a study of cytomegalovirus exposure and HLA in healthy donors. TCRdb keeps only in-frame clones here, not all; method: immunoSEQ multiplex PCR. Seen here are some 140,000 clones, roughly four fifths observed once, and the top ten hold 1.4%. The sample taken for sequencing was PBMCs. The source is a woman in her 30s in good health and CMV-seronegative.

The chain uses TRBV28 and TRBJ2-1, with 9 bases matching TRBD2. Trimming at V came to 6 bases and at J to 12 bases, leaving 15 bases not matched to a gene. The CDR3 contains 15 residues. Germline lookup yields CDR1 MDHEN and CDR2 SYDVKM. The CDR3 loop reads CASRGLASKTFLQFF. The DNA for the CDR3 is TGTGCCAGCAGGGGACTAGCCTCAAAGACCTTCTTGCAGTTCTTC.

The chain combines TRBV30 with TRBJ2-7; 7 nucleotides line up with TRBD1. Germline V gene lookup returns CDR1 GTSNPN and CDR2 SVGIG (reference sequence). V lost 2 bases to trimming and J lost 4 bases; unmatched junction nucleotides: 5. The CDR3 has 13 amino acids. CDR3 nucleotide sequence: TGTGCCTGGAGTACAGGGGTTCGGTACGAGCAGTACTTC. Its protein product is CAWSTGVRYEQYF.

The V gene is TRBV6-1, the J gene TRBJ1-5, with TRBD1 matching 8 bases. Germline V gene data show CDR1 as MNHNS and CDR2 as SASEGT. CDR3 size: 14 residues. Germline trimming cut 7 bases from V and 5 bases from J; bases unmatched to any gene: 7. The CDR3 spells CASMTGQGDQPQHF. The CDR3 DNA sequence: TGTGCCAGCATGACAGGACAGGGCGATCAGCCCCAGCATTTT.

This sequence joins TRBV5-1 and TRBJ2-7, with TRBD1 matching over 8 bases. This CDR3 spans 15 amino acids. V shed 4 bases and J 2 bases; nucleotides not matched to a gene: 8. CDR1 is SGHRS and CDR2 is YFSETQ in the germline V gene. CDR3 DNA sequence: TGCGCCAGCAGCCCCCGGACAGGGACCACCTACGAGCAGTACTTC. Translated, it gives CASSPRTGTTYEQYF.

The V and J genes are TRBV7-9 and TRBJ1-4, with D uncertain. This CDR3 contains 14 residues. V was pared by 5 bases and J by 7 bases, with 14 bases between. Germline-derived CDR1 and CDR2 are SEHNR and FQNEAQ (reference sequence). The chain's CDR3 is CASSPADAVEKLFF. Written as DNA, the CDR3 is TGTGCCAGCAGCCCTGCGGATGCTGTTGAAAAACTGTTTTTT.

CDR3: CASSLQVTGALYGAFF. For the CDR3, the DNA is TGTGCCAGCAGTTTACAGGTTACAGGGGCCTTATACGGAGCTTTCTTT. The rearrangement links TRBV27 to TRBJ1-1; 7 nucleotides line up with TRBD1. This CDR3 comprises 16 residues. Looked up from germline, CDR1 is MNHEY and CDR2 is SMNVEV (reference sequence). With V trimmed by 2 bases and J by 10 bases, 16 bases remained unmatched.

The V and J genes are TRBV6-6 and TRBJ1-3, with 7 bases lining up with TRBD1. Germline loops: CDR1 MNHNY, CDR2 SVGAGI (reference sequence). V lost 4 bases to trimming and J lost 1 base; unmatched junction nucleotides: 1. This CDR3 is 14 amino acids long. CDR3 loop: CASSSTGSGNTIYF. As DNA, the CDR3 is TGTGCCAGCAGTTCGACAGGGTCTGGAAACACCATATATTTT.

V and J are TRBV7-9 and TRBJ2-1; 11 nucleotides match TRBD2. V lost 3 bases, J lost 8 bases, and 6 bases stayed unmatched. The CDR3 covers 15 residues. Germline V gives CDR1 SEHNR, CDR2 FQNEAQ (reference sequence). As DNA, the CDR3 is TGTGCCAGCAGCTTCACTAGCGGGGGTGAGGATGAGCAGTTCTTC. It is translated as CASSFTSGGEDEQFF.

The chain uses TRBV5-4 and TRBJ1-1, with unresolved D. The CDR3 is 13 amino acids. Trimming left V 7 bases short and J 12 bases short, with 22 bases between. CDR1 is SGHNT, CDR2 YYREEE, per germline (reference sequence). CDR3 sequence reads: CASATAPQLQSFF. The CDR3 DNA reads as TGTGCCAGCGCCACCGCGCCGCAACTTCAATCTTTCTTT.

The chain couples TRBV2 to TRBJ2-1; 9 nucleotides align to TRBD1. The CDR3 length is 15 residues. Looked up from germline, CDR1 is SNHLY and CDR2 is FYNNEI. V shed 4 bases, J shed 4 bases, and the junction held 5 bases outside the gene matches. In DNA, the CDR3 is TGTGCCAGCAGTGCTGGACAGGGGTTTTACAATGAGCAGTTCTTC. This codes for CASSAGQGFYNEQFF.

As DNA, the CDR3 is TGTGCCAGCAGCGTAGACCCTGCGGGTAACAGTGGAGGGGAAGCTTTCTTT. It is translated as CASSVDPAGNSGGEAFF. The V and J genes are TRBV9 and TRBJ1-1; D ambiguous. This CDR3 spans 17 amino acids. The germline CDR1 and CDR2 sequences are SGDLS and YYNGEE. V was pared by 0 bases and J by 8 bases, with 23 bases between.

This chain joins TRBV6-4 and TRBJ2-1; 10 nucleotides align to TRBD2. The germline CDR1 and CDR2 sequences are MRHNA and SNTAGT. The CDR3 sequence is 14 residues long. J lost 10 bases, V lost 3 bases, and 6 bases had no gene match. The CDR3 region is CASSELLAGGEQFF. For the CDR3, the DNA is TGTGCCAGCAGTGAGTTGTTAGCGGGGGGAGAGCAGTTCTTC.

The CDR3 region has the DNA TGCGCCAGCACATCGGACAGGGAACGTGGCTACACCTTC. Translated, it gives CASTSDRERGYTF. The V call is TRBV4-1, the J call TRBJ1-2; 8 bases fit TRBD1. There are 13 residues in the CDR3. J was trimmed by 7 bases and V by 7 bases; bases with no gene match: 8. From germline, CDR1 is MGHRA and CDR2 YSYEKL.

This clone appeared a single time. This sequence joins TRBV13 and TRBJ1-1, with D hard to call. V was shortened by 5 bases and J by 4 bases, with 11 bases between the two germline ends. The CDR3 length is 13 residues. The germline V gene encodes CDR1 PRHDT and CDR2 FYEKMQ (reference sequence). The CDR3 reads CASSAYRTTEAFF. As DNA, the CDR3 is TGTGCCAGCAGCGCTTACAGAACCACTGAAGCTTTCTTT.

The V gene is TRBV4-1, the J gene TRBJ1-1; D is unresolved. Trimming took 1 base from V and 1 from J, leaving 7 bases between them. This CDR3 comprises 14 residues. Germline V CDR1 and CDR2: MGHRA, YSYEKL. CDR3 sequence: CASSQGEGNTEAFF. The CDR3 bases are TGCGCCAGCAGCCAAGGGGAGGGGAACACTGAAGCTTTCTTT.

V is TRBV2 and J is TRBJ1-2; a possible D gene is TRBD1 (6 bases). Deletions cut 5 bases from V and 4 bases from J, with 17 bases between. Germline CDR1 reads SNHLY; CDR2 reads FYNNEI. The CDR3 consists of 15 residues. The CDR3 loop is CASSPGDSPIYGYTF. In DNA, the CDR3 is TGTGCCAGCAGTCCAGGGGATTCTCCTATCTATGGCTACACCTTC. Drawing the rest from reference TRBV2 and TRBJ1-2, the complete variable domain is EPEVTQTPSHQVTQMGQEVILRCVPISNHLYFYWYRQILGQKVEFLVSFYNNEISEKSEIFDDQFSVERPDGSNFTLKIRSTKLEDSAMYFCASSPGDSPIYGYTFGSGTRLTVV.

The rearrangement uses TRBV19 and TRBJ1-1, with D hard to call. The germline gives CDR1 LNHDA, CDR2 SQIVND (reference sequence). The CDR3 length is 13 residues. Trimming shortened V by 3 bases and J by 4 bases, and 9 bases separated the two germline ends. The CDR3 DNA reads TGTGCCAGTAGTATGAGGCAGCGCACTGAAGCTTTCTTT. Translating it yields CASSMRQRTEAFF. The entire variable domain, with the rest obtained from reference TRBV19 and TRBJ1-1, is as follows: DGGITQSPKYLFRKEGQNVTLSCEQNLNHDAMYWYRQDPGQGLRLIYYSQIVNDFQKGDIAEGYSVSREKKESFPLTVTSAQKNPTAFYLCASSMRQRTEAFFGQGTRLTVV.

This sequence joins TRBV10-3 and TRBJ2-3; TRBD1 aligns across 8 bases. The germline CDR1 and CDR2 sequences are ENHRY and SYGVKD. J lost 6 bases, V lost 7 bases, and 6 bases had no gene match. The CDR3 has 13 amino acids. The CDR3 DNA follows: TGTGCCATCACCCCAGGGGGCAGGGATACGCAGTATTTT. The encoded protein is CAITPGGRDTQYF.

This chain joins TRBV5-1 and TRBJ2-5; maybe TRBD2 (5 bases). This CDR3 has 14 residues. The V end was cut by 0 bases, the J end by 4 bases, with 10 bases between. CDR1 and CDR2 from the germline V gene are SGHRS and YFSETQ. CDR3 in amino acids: CASSLGPSRETQYF. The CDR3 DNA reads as TGCGCCAGCAGCTTGGGTCCTAGCCGAGAGACCCAGTACTTC. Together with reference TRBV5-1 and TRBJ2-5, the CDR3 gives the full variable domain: KAGVTQTPRYLIKTRGQQVTLSCSPISGHRSVSWYQQTPGQGLQFLFEYFSETQRNKGNFPGRFSGRQFSNSRSEMNVSTLELGDSALYLCASSLGPSRETQYFGPGTRLLVL.

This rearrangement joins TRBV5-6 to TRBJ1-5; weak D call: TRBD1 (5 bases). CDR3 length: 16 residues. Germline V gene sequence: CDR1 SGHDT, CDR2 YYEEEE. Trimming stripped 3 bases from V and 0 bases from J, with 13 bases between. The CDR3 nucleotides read TGTGCCAGCAGCTCCCGGGGGGAATATAGCAATCAGCCCCAGCATTTT. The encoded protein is CASSSRGEYSNQPQHF.

CDR3 nucleotide sequence: TGCGCCAGCAGCCAACGCCCCGGGACTAGCGGGGGGCCTTTCACAGATACGCAGTATTTT. Translated, it gives CASSQRPGTSGGPFTDTQYF. The chain recombines TRBV4-1 with TRBJ2-3; 15 bases agree with TRBD2. V gave up 2 bases and J gave up 2 bases; unmatched junction bases: 11. CDR1 is MGHRA, CDR2 YSYEKL, per germline. The CDR3 covers 20 residues.

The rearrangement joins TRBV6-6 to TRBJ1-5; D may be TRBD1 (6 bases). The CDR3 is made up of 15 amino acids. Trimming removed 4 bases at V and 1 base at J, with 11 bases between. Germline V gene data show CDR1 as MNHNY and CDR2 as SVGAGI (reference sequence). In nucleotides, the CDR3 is TGTGCCAGCAGTTCCACAGGGACCAGCAATCAGCCCCAGCATTTT. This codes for CASSSTGTSNQPQHF.

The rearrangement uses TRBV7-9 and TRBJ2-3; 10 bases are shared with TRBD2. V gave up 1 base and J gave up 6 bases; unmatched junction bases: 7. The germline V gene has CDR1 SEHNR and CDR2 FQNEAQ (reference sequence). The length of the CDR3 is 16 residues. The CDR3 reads CASSLELAGLGDTQYF. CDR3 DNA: TGTGCCAGCAGCTTAGAACTAGCGGGGCTTGGGGATACGCAGTATTTT.

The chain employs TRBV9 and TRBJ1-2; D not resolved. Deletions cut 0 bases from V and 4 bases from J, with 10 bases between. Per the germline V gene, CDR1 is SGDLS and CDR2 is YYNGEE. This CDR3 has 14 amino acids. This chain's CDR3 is CASSVDLESYGYTF. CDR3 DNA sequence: TGTGCCAGCAGCGTAGATCTTGAGAGCTATGGCTACACCTTC.

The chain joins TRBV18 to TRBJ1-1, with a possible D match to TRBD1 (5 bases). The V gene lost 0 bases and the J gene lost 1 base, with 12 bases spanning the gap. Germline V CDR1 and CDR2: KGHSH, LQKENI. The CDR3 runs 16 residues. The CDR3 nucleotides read TGTGCCAGCTCACCACCGACGGGGGTAAGGAACACTGAAGCTTTCTTT. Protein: CASSPPTGVRNTEAFF.

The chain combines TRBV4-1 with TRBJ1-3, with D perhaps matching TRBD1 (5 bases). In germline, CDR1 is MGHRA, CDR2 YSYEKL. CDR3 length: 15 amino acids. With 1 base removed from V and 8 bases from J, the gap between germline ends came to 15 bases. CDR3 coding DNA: TGCGCCAGCAGCCAAGTCGGCCAGGGTGCGGACACCATATATTTT. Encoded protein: CASSQVGQGADTIYF.

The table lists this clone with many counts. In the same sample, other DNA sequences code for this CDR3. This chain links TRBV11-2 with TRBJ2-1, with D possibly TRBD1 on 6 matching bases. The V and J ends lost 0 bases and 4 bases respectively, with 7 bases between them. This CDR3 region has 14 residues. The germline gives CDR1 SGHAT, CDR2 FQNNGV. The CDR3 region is CASSLEGQYNEQFF. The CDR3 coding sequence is TGTGCCAGCAGCTTAGAGGGACAATACAATGAGCAGTTCTTC.

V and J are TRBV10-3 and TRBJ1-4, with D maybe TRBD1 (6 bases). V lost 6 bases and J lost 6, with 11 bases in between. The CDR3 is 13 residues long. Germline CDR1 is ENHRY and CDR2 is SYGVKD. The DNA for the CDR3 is TGTGCCATCAGCCTGACAGGTTATGAAAAACTGTTTTTT. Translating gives CAISLTGYEKLFF.

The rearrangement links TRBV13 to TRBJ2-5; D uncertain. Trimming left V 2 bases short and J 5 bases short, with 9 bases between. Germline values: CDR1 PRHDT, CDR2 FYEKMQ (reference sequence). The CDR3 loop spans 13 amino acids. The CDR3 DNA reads TGTGCCAGCAGCTTACCGGGTCGGGAGACCCAGTACTTC. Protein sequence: CASSLPGRETQYF.

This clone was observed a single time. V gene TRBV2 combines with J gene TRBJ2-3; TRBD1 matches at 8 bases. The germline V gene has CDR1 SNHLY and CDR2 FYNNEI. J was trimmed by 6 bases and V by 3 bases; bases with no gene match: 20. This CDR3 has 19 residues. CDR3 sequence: CASSERAGGGSLAGDTQYF. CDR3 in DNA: TGTGCCAGCAGTGAGAGGGCAGGGGGCGGGTCACTGGCGGGGGATACGCAGTATTTT. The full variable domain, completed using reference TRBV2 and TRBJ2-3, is EPEVTQTPSHQVTQMGQEVILRCVPISNHLYFYWYRQILGQKVEFLVSFYNNEISEKSEIFDDQFSVERPDGSNFTLKIRSTKLEDSAMYFCASSERAGGGSLAGDTQYFGPGTRLTVL.

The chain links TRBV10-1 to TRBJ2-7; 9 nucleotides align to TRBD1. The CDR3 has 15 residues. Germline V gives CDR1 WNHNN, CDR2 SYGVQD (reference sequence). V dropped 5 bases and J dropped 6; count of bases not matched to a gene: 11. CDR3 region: CASSRLRGQGSEQYF. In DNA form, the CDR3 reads TGCGCCAGCAGTCGTCTAAGGGGACAGGGCAGCGAGCAGTACTTC.

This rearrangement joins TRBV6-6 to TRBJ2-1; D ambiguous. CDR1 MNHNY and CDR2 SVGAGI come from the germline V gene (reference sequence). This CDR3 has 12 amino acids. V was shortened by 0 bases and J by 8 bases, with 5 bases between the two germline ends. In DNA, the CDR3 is TGTGCCAGCAGTTACTCCGGAGATGAGCAGTTCTTC. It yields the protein CASSYSGDEQFF.